This T cell receptor beta chain derives from a study of cytomegalovirus exposure and HLA in healthy donors (dated by TCRdb to 2015 to 2018). Turning to the overall study: A later analysis indicated that the 90 to 150 validation repertoires were generated on the platform also employed for the approximately 700 repertoires of the first cohort. The study aimed to test whether cataloging public T cell receptors could reveal signatures of past pathogen exposure. Besides the first cohort of roughly 660 subjects, a separate validation cohort made up of over a hundred different subjects was used. To predict cytomegalovirus infection status, the study brought together high-throughput TCR immunosequencing, statistical association of individual TCRs with disease status, and machine learning.

Cut back by 6 bases and 4 bases, the V and J ends lie 12 bases apart. CDR1 and CDR2 were assigned from the germline V gene as MDHEN and SYDVKM. Inclusive of the bounding cysteine and phenylalanine, the CDR3 is 13 residues long. Only the CDR3 DNA stays, 39 bases, in frame from base 1. About this clone itself: Its antigen is currently not known. Base quality data are lacking; no much larger clone is found one base away.

The donors belonged to the validation cohort of around 120 subjects, which was separate from the approximately 610-subject first cohort. To prepare the library, the immunoSEQ multiplex PCR assay was applied. The original pipeline was this. A statistical classification framework was built to diagnose cytomegalovirus status from the catalog of TCR beta chain sequences. TCRdb limited this immuneACCESS table to in-frame rearrangements with V and J called. A share of clones is missing; checked studies link under half to unresolved V genes, and the rest is unexplained. Clone size and V and J calls were adopted from that table, with D and trimming inferred from the DNA. The table for this sample lists 120,000 or so clones; about 90% of them were counted only once. The ten largest make up under 2% of the sample. The research as a whole found: A later analysis had no HLA typing for the validation cohort, so co-occurrence there was scored across all 110 or so repertoires. Of the cluster scores, 94% were above 0 in a later analysis, which found that TCRs clustered in the first cohort also tended to co-occur in the roughly 130 validation repertoires. A total of fewer than 200 TCR beta chains were listed by the study as associated with cytomegalovirus. The authors suggested that the approach could potentially be extended to other disease states and immunological phenotypes. In both the original and validation cohorts, the classifier was reported to diagnose cytomegalovirus status with high specificity and sensitivity. Three of the identified cytomegalovirus-associated TCR beta chains were confirmed in vitro to be specific for cytomegalovirus antigens. Most TCR sequences were observed very rarely across donors, whereas some public TCRs were present in many individuals.

The sequence is built from TRBV28 and TRBJ1-1; the D segment cannot be called with confidence. Sequenced material: PBMCs. This TCR derives from a woman aged 18 to 35 in good health and CMV-seronegative. The CDR3 here reads CASSPVAATEAFF. The nucleotide sequence reads as follows: TGTGCCAGCAGCCCGGTCGCCGCCACTGAAGCTTTCTTT.